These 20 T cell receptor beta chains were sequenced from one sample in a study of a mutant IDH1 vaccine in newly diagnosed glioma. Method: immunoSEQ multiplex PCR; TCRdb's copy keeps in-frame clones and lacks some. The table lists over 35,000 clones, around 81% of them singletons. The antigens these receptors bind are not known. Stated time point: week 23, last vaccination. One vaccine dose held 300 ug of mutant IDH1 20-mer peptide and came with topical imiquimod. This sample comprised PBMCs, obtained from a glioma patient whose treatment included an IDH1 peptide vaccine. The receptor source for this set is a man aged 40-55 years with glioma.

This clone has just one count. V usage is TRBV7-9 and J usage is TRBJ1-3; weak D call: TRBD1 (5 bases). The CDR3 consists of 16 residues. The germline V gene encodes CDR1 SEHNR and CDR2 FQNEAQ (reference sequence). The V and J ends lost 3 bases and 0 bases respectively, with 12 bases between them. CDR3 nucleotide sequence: TGTGCCAGCAGCTTTGGGACGGTTTTCTCTGGAAACACCATATATTTT. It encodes CASSFGTVFSGNTIYF.

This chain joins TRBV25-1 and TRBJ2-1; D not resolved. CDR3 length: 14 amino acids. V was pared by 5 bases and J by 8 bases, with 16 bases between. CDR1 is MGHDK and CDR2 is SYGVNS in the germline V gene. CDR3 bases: TGTGCCAGCAGTCTAACCCTCGGTAAACATGAGCAGTTCTTC. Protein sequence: CASSLTLGKHEQFF.

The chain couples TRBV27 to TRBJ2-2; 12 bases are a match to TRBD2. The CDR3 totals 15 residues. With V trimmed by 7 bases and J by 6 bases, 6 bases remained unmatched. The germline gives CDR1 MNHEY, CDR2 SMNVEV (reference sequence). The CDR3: CASKGTSGSAGELFF. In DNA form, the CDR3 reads TGTGCCAGCAAAGGGACTAGCGGGTCGGCCGGGGAGCTGTTTTTT.

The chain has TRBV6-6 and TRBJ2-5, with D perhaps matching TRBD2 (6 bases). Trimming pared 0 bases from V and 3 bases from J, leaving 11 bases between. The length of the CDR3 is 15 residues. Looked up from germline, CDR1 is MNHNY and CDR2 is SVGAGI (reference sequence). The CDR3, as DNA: TGTGCCAGCAGTTACTCCGGGACTTCAAAAGAGACCCAGTACTTC. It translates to CASSYSGTSKETQYF.

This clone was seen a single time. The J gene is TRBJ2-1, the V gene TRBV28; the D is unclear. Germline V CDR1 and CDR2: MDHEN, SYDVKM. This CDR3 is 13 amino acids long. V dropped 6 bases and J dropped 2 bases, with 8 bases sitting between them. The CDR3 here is CASREGTYNEQFF. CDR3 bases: TGTGCCAGCAGGGAAGGAACCTACAATGAGCAGTTCTTC.

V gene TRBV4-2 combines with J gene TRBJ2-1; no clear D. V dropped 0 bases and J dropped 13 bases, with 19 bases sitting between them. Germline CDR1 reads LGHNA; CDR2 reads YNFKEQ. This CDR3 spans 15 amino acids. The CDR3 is CASSQDISDLMRQFF. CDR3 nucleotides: TGTGCCAGCAGCCAAGATATCAGCGATCTGATGAGACAGTTCTTC.

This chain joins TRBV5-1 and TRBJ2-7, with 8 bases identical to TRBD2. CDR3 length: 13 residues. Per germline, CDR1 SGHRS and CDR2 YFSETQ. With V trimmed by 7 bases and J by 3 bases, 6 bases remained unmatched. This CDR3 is CASRWTSRYEQYF. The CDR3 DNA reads TGCGCCAGCCGCTGGACTAGCCGCTACGAGCAGTACTTC.

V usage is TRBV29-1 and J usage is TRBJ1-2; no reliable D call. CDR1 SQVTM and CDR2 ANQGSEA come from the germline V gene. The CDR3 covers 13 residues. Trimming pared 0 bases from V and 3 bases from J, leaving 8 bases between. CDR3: CSVEDRVDYGYTF. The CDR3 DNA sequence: TGCAGCGTTGAAGACAGAGTTGACTATGGCTACACCTTC.

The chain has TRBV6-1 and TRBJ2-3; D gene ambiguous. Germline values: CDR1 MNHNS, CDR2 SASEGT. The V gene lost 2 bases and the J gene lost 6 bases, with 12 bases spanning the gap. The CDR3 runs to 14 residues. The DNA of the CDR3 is TGTGCCAGCAGTGAAACACGGGCGCTGGATACGCAGTATTTT. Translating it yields CASSETRALDTQYF.

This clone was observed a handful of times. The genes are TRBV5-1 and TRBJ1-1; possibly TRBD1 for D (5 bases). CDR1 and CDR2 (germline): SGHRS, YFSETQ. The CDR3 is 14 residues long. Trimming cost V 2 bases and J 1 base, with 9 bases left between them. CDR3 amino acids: CASSFWDRNTEAFF. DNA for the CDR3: TGCGCCAGCAGCTTCTGGGACCGGAACACTGAAGCTTTCTTT. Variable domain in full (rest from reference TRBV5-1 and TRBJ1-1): KAGVTQTPRYLIKTRGQQVTLSCSPISGHRSVSWYQQTPGQGLQFLFEYFSETQRNKGNFPGRFSGRQFSNSRSEMNVSTLELGDSALYLCASSFWDRNTEAFFGQGTRLTVV.

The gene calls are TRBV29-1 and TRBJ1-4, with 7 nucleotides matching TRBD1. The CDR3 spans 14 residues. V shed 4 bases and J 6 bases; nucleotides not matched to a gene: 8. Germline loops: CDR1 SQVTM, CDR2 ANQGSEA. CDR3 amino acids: CSVGGTARHEKLFF. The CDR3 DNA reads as TGCAGCGTTGGGGGGACAGCTAGGCATGAAAAACTGTTTTTT.

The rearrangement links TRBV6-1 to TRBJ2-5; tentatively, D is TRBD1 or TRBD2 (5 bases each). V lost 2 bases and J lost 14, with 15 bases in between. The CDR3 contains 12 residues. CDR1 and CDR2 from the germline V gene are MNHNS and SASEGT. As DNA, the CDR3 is TGTGCCAGCAGTGAAAACGGGGCTCGGATCTACTTC. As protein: CASSENGARIYF.

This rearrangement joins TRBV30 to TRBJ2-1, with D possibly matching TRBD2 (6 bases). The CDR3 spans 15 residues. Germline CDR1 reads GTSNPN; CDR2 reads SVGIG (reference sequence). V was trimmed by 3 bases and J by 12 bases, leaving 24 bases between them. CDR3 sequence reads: CAWSDRGSRDSWQFF. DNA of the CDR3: TGTGCCTGGAGCGACCGAGGATCTAGGGACTCGTGGCAGTTCTTC.

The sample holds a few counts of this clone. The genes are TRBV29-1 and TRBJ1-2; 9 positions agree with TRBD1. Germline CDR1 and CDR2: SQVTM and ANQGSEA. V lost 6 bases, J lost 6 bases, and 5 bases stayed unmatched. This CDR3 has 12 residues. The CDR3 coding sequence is TGCAGCGTGACAGGGGGAGAGGATGGCTACACCTTC. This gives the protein CSVTGGEDGYTF.

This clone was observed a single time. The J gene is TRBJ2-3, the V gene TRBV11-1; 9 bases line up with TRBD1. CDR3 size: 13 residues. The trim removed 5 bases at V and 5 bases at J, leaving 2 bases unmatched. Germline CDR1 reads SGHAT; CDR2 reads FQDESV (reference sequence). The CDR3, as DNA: TGTGCCAGCAGCCTGGACAGGGGAGATACGCAGTATTTT. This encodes CASSLDRGDTQYF.

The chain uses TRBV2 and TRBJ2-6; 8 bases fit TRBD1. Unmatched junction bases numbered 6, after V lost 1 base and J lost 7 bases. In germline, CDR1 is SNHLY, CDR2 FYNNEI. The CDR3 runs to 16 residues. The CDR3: CASSEDGQGTANVLTF. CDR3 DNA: TGTGCCAGCAGTGAAGACGGACAGGGTACTGCCAACGTCCTGACTTTC.

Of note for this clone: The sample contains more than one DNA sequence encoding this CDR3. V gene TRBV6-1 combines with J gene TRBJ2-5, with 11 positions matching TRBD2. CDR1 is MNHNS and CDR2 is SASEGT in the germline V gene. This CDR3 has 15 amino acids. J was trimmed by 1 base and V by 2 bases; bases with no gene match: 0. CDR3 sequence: CASSELAGGQETQYF. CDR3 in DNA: TGTGCCAGCAGTGAACTAGCGGGGGGCCAAGAGACCCAGTACTTC.

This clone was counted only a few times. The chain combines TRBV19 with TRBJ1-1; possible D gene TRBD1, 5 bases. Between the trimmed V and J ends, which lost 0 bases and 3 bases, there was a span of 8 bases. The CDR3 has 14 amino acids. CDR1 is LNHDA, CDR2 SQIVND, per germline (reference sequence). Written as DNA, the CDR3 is TGTGCCAGTAGTATAGATCGGGGGGACACTGAAGCTTTCTTT. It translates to CASSIDRGDTEAFF.

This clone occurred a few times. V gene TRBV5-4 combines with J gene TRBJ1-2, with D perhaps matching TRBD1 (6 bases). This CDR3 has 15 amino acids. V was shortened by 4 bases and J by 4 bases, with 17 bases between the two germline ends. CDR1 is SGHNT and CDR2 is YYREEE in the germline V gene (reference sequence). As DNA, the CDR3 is TGTGCCAGCAGCCGAGCAAAGGACAGACCCTATGGCTACACCTTC. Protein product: CASSRAKDRPYGYTF.

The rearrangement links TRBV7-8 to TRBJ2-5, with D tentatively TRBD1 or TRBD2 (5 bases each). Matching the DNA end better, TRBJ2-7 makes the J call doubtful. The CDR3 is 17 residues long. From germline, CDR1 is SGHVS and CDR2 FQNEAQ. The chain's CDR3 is CASSLGLTGDLHHEQYF. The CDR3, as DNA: TGTGCCAGCAGCTTAGGGTTAACTGGGGACCTCCACCACGAGCAGTACTTC.